The TCR beta chain under discussion was sequenced for a study of blood T cell repertoires in COVID-19. Study information: Sites across the United States, Italy and Spain contributed samples from acute and convalescent COVID-19. T cells, B-cell-depleted T cells, or PBMCs provided the cDNA or gDNA that served as material.

CDR3 length: 16 amino acids. V shed 2 bases and J 1 base; nucleotides not matched to a gene: 6. The V gene's germline CDR1 is SEHNR and CDR2 FQNEAQ (reference sequence). The authors' processing: Counts of nucleated cells, estimated from reference gene primer amplification, were obtained. The assay was immunoSEQ multiplex PCR, and TCRdb's table has in-frame clones only and misses some. For V, J and clone size, that table is used; D and trimming come from the DNA. Seen here are more than 60,000 clones, about four fifths observed once, and the top ten hold roughly 13%. This clone was recorded only once. Material for sequencing was peripheral blood. This sequence was found in a woman of 80 years or more with acute or convalescent COVID-19. This sequence joins TRBV7-9 and TRBJ2-5; 8 bases match TRBD1. Written as DNA, the CDR3 is TGTGCCAGCAGCTTATTGCTGACAGGGGTCCAAGAGACCCAGTACTTC. Residues: CASSLLLTGVQETQYF.